This entry features one TCR beta chain sequence. Its antigen is unidentified. These data come from a study of OX40 agonist ivuxolimab in advanced cancers. Overall study context: Dose-escalation patients had hepatocellular carcinoma, melanoma, renal cell or head and neck cancer. Partial responses were achieved by three patients, of whom one had hepatocellular carcinoma and two had cutaneous melanoma. Study-wide results and limits: Which antigen the expanded peripheral T cells recognized is unknown. At doses 0.1 to 3.0 mg/kg, CD4+ and CD8+ clones expanded.

CDR1 MNHEY and CDR2 SVGAGI come from the germline V gene. The CDR3 is 13 residues long. Trimming took 7 bases from V and 2 from J, leaving 10 bases between them. Assay used: immunoSEQ multiplex PCR; TCRdb lists only in-frame clones, some missing. This sample has 55,000 to 75,000 clones, with about four fifths found just once. The clonotype was recovered from an adult with an advanced solid tumor such as melanoma, head and neck, liver or kidney cancer. The sample here was CD4+ or CD8+ T cells sorted from blood, taken in a trial of the OX40 agonist ivuxolimab. The gene calls are TRBV6-5 and TRBJ2-3; no clear D gene. This CDR3 is CASNRILTDTQYF. CDR3 sequence (DNA): TGTGCCAGCAACCGGATCCTCACAGATACGCAGTATTTT.